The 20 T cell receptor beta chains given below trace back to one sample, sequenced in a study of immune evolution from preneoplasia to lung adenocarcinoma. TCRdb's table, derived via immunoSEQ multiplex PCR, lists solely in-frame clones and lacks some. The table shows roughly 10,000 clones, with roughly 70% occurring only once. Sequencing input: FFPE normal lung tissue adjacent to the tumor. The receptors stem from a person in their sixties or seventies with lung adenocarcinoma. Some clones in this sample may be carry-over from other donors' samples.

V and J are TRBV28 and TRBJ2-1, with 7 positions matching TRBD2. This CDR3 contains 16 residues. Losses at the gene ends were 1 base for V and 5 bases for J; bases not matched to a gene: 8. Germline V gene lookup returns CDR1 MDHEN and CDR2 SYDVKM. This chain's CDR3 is CASSLYPGAGDNEQFF. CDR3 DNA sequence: TGTGCCAGCAGTTTATACCCCGGGGCGGGAGACAATGAGCAGTTCTTC.

The CDR3 DNA reads TGCAGCGTTGTGCGGGACACCACAGATACGCAGTATTTT. It specifies CSVVRDTTDTQYF. This sequence joins TRBV29-1 and TRBJ2-3; possibly TRBD1 or TRBD2 for D (6 bases each). V was shortened by 4 bases and J by 2 bases, with 10 bases between the two germline ends. Germline V gene sequence: CDR1 SQVTM, CDR2 ANQGSEA. CDR3 length equals 13 residues.

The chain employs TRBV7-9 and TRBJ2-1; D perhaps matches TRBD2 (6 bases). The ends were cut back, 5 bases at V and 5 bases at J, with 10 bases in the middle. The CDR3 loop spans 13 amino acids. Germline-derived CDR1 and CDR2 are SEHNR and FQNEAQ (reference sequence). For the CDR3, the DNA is TGTGCCAGCAGCCGACTAGAGGACAATGAGCAGTTCTTC. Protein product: CASSRLEDNEQFF.

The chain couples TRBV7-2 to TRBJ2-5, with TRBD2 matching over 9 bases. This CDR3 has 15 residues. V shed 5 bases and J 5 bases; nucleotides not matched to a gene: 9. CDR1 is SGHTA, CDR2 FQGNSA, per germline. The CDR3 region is CASSPLRTSAETQYF. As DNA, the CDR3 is TGTGCCAGCAGCCCCCTCAGGACTAGCGCGGAGACCCAGTACTTC.

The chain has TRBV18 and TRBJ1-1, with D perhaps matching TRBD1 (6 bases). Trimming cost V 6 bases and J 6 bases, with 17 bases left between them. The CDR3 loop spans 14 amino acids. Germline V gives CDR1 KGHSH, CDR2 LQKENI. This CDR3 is CASSAIQGASEAFF. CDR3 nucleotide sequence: TGTGCCAGCTCCGCTATACAGGGTGCCTCTGAAGCTTTCTTT. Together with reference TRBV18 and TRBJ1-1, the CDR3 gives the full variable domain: NAGVMQNPRHLVRRRGQEARLRCSPMKGHSHVYWYRQLPEEGLKFMVYLQKENIIDESGMPKERFSAEFPKEGPSILRIQQVVRGDSAAYFCASSAIQGASEAFFGQGTRLTVV.

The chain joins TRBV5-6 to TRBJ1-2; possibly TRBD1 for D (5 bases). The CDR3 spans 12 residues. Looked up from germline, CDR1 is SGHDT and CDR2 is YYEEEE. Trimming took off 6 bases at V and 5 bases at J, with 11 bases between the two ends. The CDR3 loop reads CASTWGEYGYTF. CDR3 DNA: TGTGCCAGCACCTGGGGGGAATATGGCTACACCTTC.

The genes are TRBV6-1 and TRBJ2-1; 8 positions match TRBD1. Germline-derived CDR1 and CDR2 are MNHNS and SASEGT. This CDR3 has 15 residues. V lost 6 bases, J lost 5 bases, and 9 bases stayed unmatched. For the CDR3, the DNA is TGTGCCAGCAGGGTCGGACAGGGTATGAACAATGAGCAGTTCTTC. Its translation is CASRVGQGMNNEQFF.

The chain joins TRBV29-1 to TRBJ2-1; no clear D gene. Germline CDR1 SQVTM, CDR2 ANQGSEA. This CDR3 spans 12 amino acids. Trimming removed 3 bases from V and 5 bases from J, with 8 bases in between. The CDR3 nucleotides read TGCAGCGTTGATAATTACCACAATGAGCAGTTCTTC. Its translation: CSVDNYHNEQFF.

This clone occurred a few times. CDR3 sequence reads: CASSLGQGAVRGYTF. The CDR3 nucleotides are TGCGCCAGCAGCTTGGGCCAGGGGGCCGTACGTGGCTACACCTTC. The chain employs TRBV5-1 and TRBJ1-2; 8 positions match TRBD1. Germline V gives CDR1 SGHRS, CDR2 YFSETQ. Germline trimming cut 0 bases from V and 7 bases from J; bases unmatched to any gene: 8. The CDR3 extends over 15 amino acids.

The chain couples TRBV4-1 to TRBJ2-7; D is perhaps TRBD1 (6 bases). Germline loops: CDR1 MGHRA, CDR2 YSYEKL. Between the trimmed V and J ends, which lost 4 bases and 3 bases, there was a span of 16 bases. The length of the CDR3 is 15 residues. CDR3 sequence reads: CASSLLRDIIYEQYF. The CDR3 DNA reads TGCGCCAGCAGCCTTCTCCGGGACATCATCTACGAGCAGTACTTC.

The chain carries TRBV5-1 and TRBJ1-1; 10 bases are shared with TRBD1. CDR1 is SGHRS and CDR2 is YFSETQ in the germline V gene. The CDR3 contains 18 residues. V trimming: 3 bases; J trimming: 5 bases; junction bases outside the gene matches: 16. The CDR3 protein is CASSSKGQGVGLGTEAFF. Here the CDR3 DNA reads TGCGCCAGCAGCTCGAAAGGACAGGGGGTCGGTTTAGGTACTGAAGCTTTCTTT. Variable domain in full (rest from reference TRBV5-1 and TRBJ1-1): KAGVTQTPRYLIKTRGQQVTLSCSPISGHRSVSWYQQTPGQGLQFLFEYFSETQRNKGNFPGRFSGRQFSNSRSEMNVSTLELGDSALYLCASSSKGQGVGLGTEAFFGQGTRLTVV.

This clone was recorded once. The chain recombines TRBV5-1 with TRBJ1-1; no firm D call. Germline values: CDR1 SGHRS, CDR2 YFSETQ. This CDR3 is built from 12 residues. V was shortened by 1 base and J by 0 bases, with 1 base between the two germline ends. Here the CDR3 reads CASSLLNTEAFF. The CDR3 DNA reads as TGCGCCAGCAGCTTGCTGAACACTGAAGCTTTCTTT.

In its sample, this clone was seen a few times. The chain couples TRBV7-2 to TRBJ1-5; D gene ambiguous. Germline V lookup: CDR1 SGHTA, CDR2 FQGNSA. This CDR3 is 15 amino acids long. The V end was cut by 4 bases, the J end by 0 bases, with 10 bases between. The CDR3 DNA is TGTGCCAGCAGCTCGACCCCGTATAGCAATCAGCCCCAGCATTTT. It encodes CASSSTPYSNQPQHF.

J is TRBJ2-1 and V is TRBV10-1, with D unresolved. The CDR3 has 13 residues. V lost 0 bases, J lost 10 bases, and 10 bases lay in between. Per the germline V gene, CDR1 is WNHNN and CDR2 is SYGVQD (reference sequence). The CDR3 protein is CASSESGRQEQFF. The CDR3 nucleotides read TGCGCCAGCAGTGAGTCGGGCAGGCAGGAGCAGTTCTTC.

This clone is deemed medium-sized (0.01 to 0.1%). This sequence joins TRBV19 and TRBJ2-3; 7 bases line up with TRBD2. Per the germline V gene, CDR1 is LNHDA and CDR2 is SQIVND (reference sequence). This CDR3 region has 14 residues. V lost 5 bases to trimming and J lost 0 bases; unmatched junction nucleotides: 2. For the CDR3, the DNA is TGTGCCAGTAGTCGGACTAGTAGCACAGATACGCAGTATTTT. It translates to CASSRTSSTDTQYF.

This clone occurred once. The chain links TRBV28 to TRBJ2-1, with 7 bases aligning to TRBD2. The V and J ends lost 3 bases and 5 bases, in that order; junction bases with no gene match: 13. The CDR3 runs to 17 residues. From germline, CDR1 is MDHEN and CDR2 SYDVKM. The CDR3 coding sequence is TGTGCCAGCAGTTTCGCCTATGGCCAGCGGGATGACAATGAGCAGTTCTTC. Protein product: CASSFAYGQRDDNEQFF. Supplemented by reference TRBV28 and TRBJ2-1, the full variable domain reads DVKVTQSSRYLVKRTGEKVFLECVQDMDHENMFWYRQDPGLGLRLIYFSYDVKMKEKGDIPEGYSVSREKKERFSLILESASTNQTSMYLCASSFAYGQRDDNEQFFGPGTRLTVL.

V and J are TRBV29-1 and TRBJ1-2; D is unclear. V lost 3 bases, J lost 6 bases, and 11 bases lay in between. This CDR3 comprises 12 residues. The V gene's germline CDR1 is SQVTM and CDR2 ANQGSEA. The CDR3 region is CSVDRNGNGYTF. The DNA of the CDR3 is TGCAGCGTTGACCGTAATGGTAATGGCTACACCTTC. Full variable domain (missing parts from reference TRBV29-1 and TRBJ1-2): SAVISQKPSRDICQRGTSLTIQCQVDSQVTMMFWYRQQPGQSLTLIATANQGSEATYESGFVIDKFPISRPNLTFSTLTVSNMSPEDSSIYLCSVDRNGNGYTFGSGTRLTVV.

The CDR3 bases are TGTGCCAGCAGTTACGGTGAGGACACTGAAGCTTTCTTT. As protein: CASSYGEDTEAFF. The chain is built from TRBV6-5 and TRBJ1-1, with D hard to call. V was pared by 2 bases and J by 3 bases, with 7 bases between. CDR1 and CDR2 (germline): MNHEY, SVGAGI. The CDR3 consists of 13 residues.

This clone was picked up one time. The CDR3 reads CASSLATGNGYTF. The CDR3 region has the DNA TGCGCCAGCAGCTTGGCCACAGGGAATGGCTACACCTTC. The chain has TRBV5-1 and TRBJ1-2; D is possibly TRBD1 (6 bases). The CDR3 length is 13 residues. Trimming stripped 0 bases from V and 6 bases from J, with 9 bases between. Germline V gene sequence: CDR1 SGHRS, CDR2 YFSETQ.

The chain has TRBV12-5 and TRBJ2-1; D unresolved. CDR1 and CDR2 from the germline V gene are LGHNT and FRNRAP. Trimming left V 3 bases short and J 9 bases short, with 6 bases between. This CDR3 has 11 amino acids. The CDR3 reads CASGLSGEQFF. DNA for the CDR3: TGTGCTAGTGGTTTATCCGGTGAGCAGTTCTTC.